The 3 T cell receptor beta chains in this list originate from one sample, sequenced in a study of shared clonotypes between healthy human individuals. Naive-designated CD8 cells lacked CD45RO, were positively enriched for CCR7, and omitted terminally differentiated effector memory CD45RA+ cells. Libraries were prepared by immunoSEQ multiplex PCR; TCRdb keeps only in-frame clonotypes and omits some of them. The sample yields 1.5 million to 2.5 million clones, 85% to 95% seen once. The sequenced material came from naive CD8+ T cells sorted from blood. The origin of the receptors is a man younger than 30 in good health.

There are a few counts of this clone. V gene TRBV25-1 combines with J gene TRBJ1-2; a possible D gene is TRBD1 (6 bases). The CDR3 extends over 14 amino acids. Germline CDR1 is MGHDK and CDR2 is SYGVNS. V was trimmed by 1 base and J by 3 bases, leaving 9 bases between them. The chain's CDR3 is CASSEWNRDYGYTF. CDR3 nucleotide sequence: TGTGCCAGCAGTGAATGGAACAGGGACTATGGCTACACCTTC.

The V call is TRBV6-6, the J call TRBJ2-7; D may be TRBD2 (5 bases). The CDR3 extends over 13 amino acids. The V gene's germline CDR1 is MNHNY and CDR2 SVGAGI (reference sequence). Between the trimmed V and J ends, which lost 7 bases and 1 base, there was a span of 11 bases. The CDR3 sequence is CASKEGVSYEQYF. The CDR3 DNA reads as TGTGCCAGCAAAGAGGGAGTATCCTACGAGCAGTACTTC.

CDR3 nucleotide sequence: TGTGCCAGCAGCCTCTGGTTGAGCGGCAAGGGGACCTACGAGCAGTACTTC. Translating gives CASSLWLSGKGTYEQYF. V is TRBV5-4 and J is TRBJ2-7; D might be TRBD1 or TRBD2, each matching 5 bases. Looked up from germline, CDR1 is SGHNT and CDR2 is YYREEE (reference sequence). CDR3 length equals 17 residues. Trimming pared 4 bases from V and 2 bases from J, leaving 22 bases between.